These 14 T cell receptor beta chains originate from one sample sequenced in a study of vaccination and CD4 T cells after COVID-19. An Oncomine TCR Beta short-read assay was used to sequence the DNA from cultured CD4+ T cells. Via MiXCR, TCRdb re-called the PCR reads, giving one row per CDR3 protein. The table records some 16,000 distinct CDR3 sequences, approximately 52% of them present only once. Their antigens are not known. Documented treatment: approximately nine-day PBMC culture with coronavirus spike peptide pools or control peptides (ViraFEST assay). Sequencing used CD4+ T cells from blood, cultured in vitro, obtained before SARS-CoV-2 vaccination. Every receptor here comes from a human donor who had recovered from COVID-19.

CDR3 nucleotides: TGTGCCAGCAGTTTGAGTCCTGGGGGGGCCGGAGTCTATGGCTACACCTTC. Its translation: CASSLSPGGAGVYGYTF. The J gene is TRBJ1-2, the V gene TRBV28; TRBD1 might be the D (6 bases). This CDR3 is built from 17 residues. Germline V CDR1 and CDR2: MDHEN, SYDVKM. V lost 3 bases to trimming and J lost 4 bases, with 21 bases between them.

V is TRBV12-3 or TRBV12-4 and J is TRBJ2-2; the match to TRBD1 covers 9 bases. The CDR3 covers 16 residues. V was pared by 5 bases and J by 3 bases, with 7 bases of the junction left unmatched. The CDR3 nucleotides are TGTGCCAGCAGTCCCGACAGGGGGTTTGACACCGGGGAGCTGTTTTTT. This translates into CASSPDRGFDTGELFF.

As DNA, the CDR3 is TGTGCCAGCAGTGCCGAGGTGGGGGATAATTCACCCCTCCACTTT. As protein: CASSAEVGDNSPLHF. The chain employs TRBV12-3 or TRBV12-4 and TRBJ1-6; weak D call: TRBD1 (5 bases). This CDR3 is built from 15 residues. V lost 5 bases and J lost 5, with 13 bases in between.

The J gene is TRBJ2-7, the V gene TRBV15, with D possibly being TRBD2 (5 bases). Germline V lookup: CDR1 LNHNV, CDR2 YYDKDF (reference sequence). Trimming cost V 5 bases and J 7 bases, with 15 bases left between them. The CDR3 spans 13 residues. CDR3 in DNA: TGTGCCACCAGCGCCAAGAGGGCTCTAGAGCAGTACTTC. It translates to CATSAKRALEQYF.

J is TRBJ1-2 and V is TRBV24-1, with D perhaps matching TRBD1 (5 bases). Trimming removed 4 bases from V and 6 bases from J, with 14 bases in between. The CDR3 consists of 14 residues. Germline lookup yields CDR1 KGHDR and CDR2 SFDVKD. In DNA form, the CDR3 reads TGTGCCACCAGTGACCCCCGCTCAGGGAATGGCTACACCTTC. It is translated as CATSDPRSGNGYTF.

This clonotype was observed a handful of times. V and J are TRBV7-9 and TRBJ1-5, with a tentative D call TRBD1 (6 bases). CDR1 is SEHNR and CDR2 is FQNEAQ in the germline V gene (reference sequence). The length of the CDR3 is 18 residues. Trimming stripped 2 bases from V and 0 bases from J, with 17 bases between. The CDR3 loop is CASSLSTGPLNSNQPQHF. Here the CDR3 DNA reads TGTGCCAGCAGCTTAAGTACAGGGCCACTCAATAGCAATCAGCCCCAGCATTTT.

The chain combines TRBV11-2 with TRBJ2-5, with D uncertain. CDR3 length equals 12 residues. Trimming took off 3 bases at V and 3 bases at J, with 5 bases between the two ends. CDR1 is SGHAT and CDR2 is FQNNGV in the germline V gene. The CDR3 bases are TGTGCCAGCAGCTTCAATAAAGAGACCCAGTACTTC. It yields the protein CASSFNKETQYF.

The chain couples TRBV7-9 to TRBJ1-3; D might be TRBD1 (6 bases). Trimming removed 9 bases from V and 0 bases from J, with 9 bases in between. The germline V gene has CDR1 SEHNR and CDR2 FQNEAQ (reference sequence). CDR3 length: 13 residues. CDR3 DNA sequence: TGTGCCAGTGACAGGTACTCTGGAAACACCATATATTTT. As protein: CASDRYSGNTIYF.

The chain recombines TRBV7-9 with TRBJ1-5, with no clear D. Germline V CDR1 and CDR2: SEHNR, FQNEAQ (reference sequence). Trimming pared 9 bases from V and 5 bases from J, leaving 17 bases between. This CDR3 is built from 14 residues. The CDR3 region has the DNA TGTGCCAGTCCCTCATTCGAGAGGTATCAGCCCCAGCATTTT. Its protein product is CASPSFERYQPQHF.

This chain links TRBV20-1 with TRBJ2-3, with 10 positions matching TRBD2. From germline, CDR1 is DFQATT and CDR2 SNEGSKA (reference sequence). V was pared by 5 bases and J by 1 base, with 18 bases of the junction left unmatched. The CDR3 spans 19 residues. In DNA form, the CDR3 reads TGCAGTGCTTGGGGGGTCGGTAGCACTAGCGGGACAGGCACAGATACGCAGTATTTT. It encodes CSAWGVGSTSGTGTDTQYF.

The chain is built from TRBV4-1 and TRBJ1-2; TRBD1 is a possible D gene (5 bases). Trimming removed 4 bases at V and 2 bases at J, with 17 bases between. This CDR3 is built from 16 residues. CDR1 is MGHRA, CDR2 YSYEKL, per germline. The DNA for the CDR3 is TGCGCCAGCAGCCCTCCGAGAGGGGACTCGAACTATGGCTACACCTTC. It translates to CASSPPRGDSNYGYTF.

This clonotype has only a few counts. This rearrangement joins TRBV6-2 or TRBV6-3 to TRBJ1-2; no clear D. V was shortened by 2 bases and J by 6 bases, with 4 bases between the two germline ends. This CDR3 is built from 11 residues. Germline CDR1 MNHEY, CDR2 SVGEGT. The CDR3 protein is CASSYDHGYTF. DNA for the CDR3: TGTGCCAGCAGTTACGACCATGGCTACACCTTC.

This clonotype was detected only once. V and J are TRBV7-2 and TRBJ1-6; D uncertain. In germline, CDR1 is SGHTA, CDR2 FQGNSA. Between the trimmed V and J ends, which lost 5 bases and 7 bases, there was a span of 9 bases. The CDR3 extends over 13 amino acids. CDR3 region: CASSPAGNSPLHF. Written as DNA, the CDR3 is TGTGCCAGCAGCCCCGCTGGGAATTCACCCCTCCACTTT.

This chain connects TRBV28 to TRBJ2-7; no firm D call. CDR1 is MDHEN, CDR2 SYDVKM, per germline. The CDR3 loop spans 14 amino acids. V was shortened by 2 bases and J by 0 bases, with 8 bases between the two germline ends. CDR3 region: CASSLEQPSYEQYF. The CDR3 coding sequence is TGTGCCAGCAGTTTAGAACAGCCCTCCTACGAGCAGTACTTC.